Listed here are 8 T cell receptor beta chains from one sample, sequenced in a study of identical twins. One entry per CDR3 protein, called by TCRdb with MiXCR from the 5' RACE reads. The sample includes a few hundred thousand distinct CDR3 sequences, 20% to 25% seen only once; the top ten take over 2.5%. This sample was shared with a second study, whose subject was T cells expressing NK-cell markers.

Sequencing input: CD4+ T cells sorted from blood. The receptor source for this set is a woman under 30 in good health.

This clonotype was counted between two and nine times. This chain connects TRBV12-3 or TRBV12-4 to TRBJ2-1; D remains ambiguous. This CDR3 has 16 amino acids. The V end was cut by 6 bases, the J end by 2 bases, with 17 bases between. The CDR3 DNA reads TGTGCCAGCAGCCCGTCGGTGGGAAAGACCTACAATGAGCAGTTCTTC. Translation gives CASSPSVGKTYNEQFF.

A few counts support this clonotype. V and J are TRBV12-3 or TRBV12-4 and TRBJ2-7, with D possibly matching TRBD1 (6 bases). This CDR3 has 14 residues. Trimming removed 5 bases from V and 2 bases from J, with 13 bases in between. CDR3 amino acids: CASSRTDMAYEQYF. CDR3 bases: TGTGCCAGCAGTAGGACAGATATGGCCTACGAGCAGTACTTC.

The chain links TRBV9 to TRBJ2-1; 14 nucleotides align to TRBD2. V dropped 0 bases and J dropped 9; count of bases not matched to a gene: 2. The germline CDR1 and CDR2 sequences are SGDLS and YYNGEE. This CDR3 has 15 residues. DNA of the CDR3: TGTGCCAGCAGCGTAGGGACTAGCGGGGGGAGTGAGCAGTTCTTC. It yields the protein CASSVGTSGGSEQFF.

J is TRBJ2-1 and V is TRBV10-3; TRBD2 agrees at 7 bases. V lost 0 bases and J lost 2; bases outside the gene matches: 4. The CDR3 is 16 amino acids. CDR1 is ENHRY, CDR2 SYGVKD, per germline. The CDR3 loop is CAISESSGGAYNEQFF. In DNA, the CDR3 is TGTGCCATCAGTGAGTCGTCGGGGGGAGCCTACAATGAGCAGTTCTTC.

The rearrangement links TRBV9 to TRBJ2-2; 9 nucleotides match TRBD1. The ends lost 3 bases at V and 6 bases at J; junction bases unmatched: 6. This CDR3 comprises 15 residues. In germline, CDR1 is SGDLS, CDR2 YYNGEE. CDR3 amino acids: CASSATGGASGELFF. The CDR3, as DNA: TGTGCCAGCAGCGCCACAGGGGGCGCGTCCGGGGAGCTGTTTTTT.

This clonotype has only a few counts. V is TRBV12-3 or TRBV12-4 and J is TRBJ2-1; D remains unclear. The CDR3 has 15 residues. With 2 bases removed from V and 0 bases from J, the gap between germline ends came to 8 bases. The chain's CDR3 is CASSLSVSSYNEQFF. As DNA, the CDR3 is TGTGCCAGCAGTTTATCCGTGAGCTCCTACAATGAGCAGTTCTTC.

The rearrangement joins TRBV20-1 to TRBJ2-5; a possible D gene is TRBD2 (6 bases). The germline gives CDR1 DFQATT, CDR2 SNEGSKA (reference sequence). The length of the CDR3 is 14 residues. V gave up 6 bases and J gave up 1 base, with 15 bases separating them. CDR3 region: CSAYAAGLQETQYF. In DNA, the CDR3 is TGCAGTGCCTATGCCGCGGGGCTCCAAGAGACCCAGTACTTC.

This chain uses TRBV12-3 or TRBV12-4 with TRBJ2-1, with D possibly being TRBD1 (6 bases). The length of the CDR3 is 14 residues. V shed 10 bases and J shed 4 bases, with 17 bases lying between them. The CDR3 reads CATRQGKFYNEQFF. The CDR3 coding sequence is TGTGCCACCCGCCAGGGGAAGTTTTACAATGAGCAGTTCTTC.